The next 14 T cell receptor beta chains were all read from a single sample in a study of T cell changes during pregnancy in multiple sclerosis. Clones were sequenced by immunoSEQ multiplex PCR, and TCRdb holds only the in-frame ones, with some missing. The sample includes 100,000 to 110,000 clones, about 92% of them seen just once. Sequencing used peripheral blood, obtained after pregnancy. The receptors were gathered from a female donor with multiple sclerosis, enrolled in a pregnancy study.

The CDR3 sequence: CASSQDIGGASYEQYF. CDR3 DNA sequence: TGCGCCAGCAGCCAAGATATAGGGGGGGCTTCCTACGAGCAGTACTTC. The chain is built from TRBV4-1 and TRBJ2-7; possibly TRBD2 for D (7 bases). Germline CDR1 reads MGHRA; CDR2 reads YSYEKL. The CDR3 covers 16 residues. Trimming stripped 0 bases from V and 1 base from J, with 13 bases between.

V gene TRBV2 combines with J gene TRBJ1-1, with a weak D call TRBD1 (5 bases). Germline CDR1 is SNHLY and CDR2 is FYNNEI. V shed 6 bases and J shed 4 bases, with 15 bases lying between them. The length of the CDR3 is 14 residues. For the CDR3, the DNA is TGTGCCAGCAGCAAACAGGAGAACCCCACTGAAGCTTTCTTT. This translates into CASSKQENPTEAFF.

The chain carries TRBV4-1 and TRBJ1-5, with no clear D. This CDR3 comprises 15 residues. The ends were cut back, 0 bases at V and 4 bases at J, with 10 bases in the middle. CDR1 is MGHRA, CDR2 YSYEKL, per germline. The CDR3 DNA is TGCGCCAGCAGCCAAGATCTTTATAGAAATCAGCCCCAGCATTTT. It yields the protein CASSQDLYRNQPQHF.

The genes are TRBV7-9 and TRBJ2-5; 14 bases align to TRBD2. This CDR3 spans 18 amino acids. V shed 3 bases, J shed 2 bases, and the junction held 8 bases outside the gene matches. The V gene's germline CDR1 is SEHNR and CDR2 FQNEAQ (reference sequence). CDR3 bases: TGTGCCAGCAGCTTGGGGACTAGCGGGGGAACATTACAAGAGACCCAGTACTTC. Translating it yields CASSLGTSGGTLQETQYF.

The gene calls are TRBV5-1 and TRBJ1-1, with unresolved D. This CDR3 region has 15 residues. Germline V CDR1 and CDR2: SGHRS, YFSETQ. Trimming took 1 base from V and 3 from J, leaving 13 bases between them. CDR3 sequence reads: CASSLSPPGYTEAFF. The CDR3 region has the DNA TGCGCCAGCAGCTTGTCCCCCCCCGGGTACACTGAAGCTTTCTTT.

The rearrangement links TRBV6-4 to TRBJ2-2, with 7 bases aligning to TRBD1. From germline, CDR1 is MRHNA and CDR2 SNTAGT. Trimming removed 5 bases from V and 3 bases from J; junction bases left unmatched: 6. The CDR3 is 15 amino acids. CDR3 sequence: CASSSGGEDTGELFF. DNA of the CDR3: TGTGCCAGCAGTTCAGGGGGAGAGGACACCGGGGAGCTGTTTTTT.

V usage is TRBV6-1 and J usage is TRBJ2-2; unclear D gene. Germline V lookup: CDR1 MNHNS, CDR2 SASEGT. CDR3 length: 14 residues. Trimming took 4 bases from V and 4 from J, leaving 10 bases between them. CDR3 in amino acids: CASSVKPGTGELFF. CDR3 DNA: TGTGCCAGCAGTGTTAAGCCGGGCACCGGGGAGCTGTTTTTT.

V usage is TRBV4-1 and J usage is TRBJ1-5; possible D gene TRBD1, 6 bases. Germline V gene lookup returns CDR1 MGHRA and CDR2 YSYEKL. This CDR3 is built from 15 residues. V was shortened by 1 base and J by 4 bases, with 11 bases between the two germline ends. DNA for the CDR3: TGCGCCAGCAGCCAAGCAGGGGCTCTTAATCAGCCCCAGCATTTT. This encodes CASSQAGALNQPQHF.

This chain links TRBV4-2 with TRBJ2-1; 9 bases match TRBD2. The trim removed 4 bases at V and 4 bases at J, leaving 11 bases unmatched. The CDR3 extends over 17 amino acids. Germline CDR1 reads LGHNA; CDR2 reads YNFKEQ. The CDR3 here is CASSRGGGLAGYNEQFF. In nucleotides, the CDR3 is TGTGCCAGCAGCCGAGGGGGGGGGCTAGCGGGGTACAATGAGCAGTTCTTC.

The rearrangement uses TRBV2 and TRBJ1-5; D gene uncertain. Germline CDR1 and CDR2: SNHLY and FYNNEI. CDR3 length: 13 residues. Trimming shortened V by 8 bases and J by 3 bases, and 11 bases separated the two germline ends. CDR3 coding DNA: TGTGCCAGCGTTCCGGGGTTCAATCAGCCCCAGCATTTT. Translating gives CASVPGFNQPQHF. The whole variable domain, remainder taken from reference TRBV2 and TRBJ1-5, is EPEVTQTPSHQVTQMGQEVILRCVPISNHLYFYWYRQILGQKVEFLVSFYNNEISEKSEIFDDQFSVERPDGSNFTLKIRSTKLEDSAMYFCASVPGFNQPQHFGDGTRLSIL.

The chain recombines TRBV2 with TRBJ2-5; unclear D gene. V lost 1 base, J lost 5 bases, and 5 bases lay in between. This CDR3 region has 12 residues. CDR1 is SNHLY, CDR2 FYNNEI, per germline. CDR3 nucleotide sequence: TGTGCCAGCAGTGAAGTAGTGGAGACCCAGTACTTC. Amino acid sequence: CASSEVVETQYF. Drawing the rest from reference TRBV2 and TRBJ2-5, the complete variable domain is EPEVTQTPSHQVTQMGQEVILRCVPISNHLYFYWYRQILGQKVEFLVSFYNNEISEKSEIFDDQFSVERPDGSNFTLKIRSTKLEDSAMYFCASSEVVETQYFGPGTRLLVL.

The gene calls are TRBV18 and TRBJ2-7; the match to TRBD1 covers 7 bases. Germline V gives CDR1 KGHSH, CDR2 LQKENI. The CDR3 loop spans 17 amino acids. V dropped 3 bases and J dropped 6; count of bases not matched to a gene: 17. CDR3 residues: CASSPWDSLALGGEQYF. CDR3 DNA sequence: TGTGCCAGCTCACCTTGGGACAGTCTCGCGTTGGGCGGCGAGCAGTACTTC.

This rearrangement joins TRBV6-5 to TRBJ2-3, with 8 bases fitting TRBD2. After removal of 6 bases from V and 0 bases from J, the junction contained 5 bases not matched to a gene. This CDR3 contains 15 residues. Germline CDR1 is MNHEY and CDR2 is SVGAGI. The CDR3 nucleotides are TGTGCCAGCAGGGGTAGCGGGGTAAGCACAGATACGCAGTATTTT. This gives the protein CASRGSGVSTDTQYF.

The rearrangement joins TRBV28 to TRBJ1-2, with 8 bases matching TRBD1. The germline CDR1 and CDR2 sequences are MDHEN and SYDVKM. The CDR3 runs to 14 residues. With 6 bases clipped from V and 2 bases from J, the junction kept 5 bases outside the gene matches. The CDR3 region has the DNA TGTGCCAGCAGCCTCGGACAGGGCAACTATGGCTACACCTTC. This gives the protein CASSLGQGNYGYTF.